This T cell receptor (beta chain) was captured by sequencing in a study of cytomegalovirus exposure and HLA in healthy donors. General study findings and limits: Within the 120 or so validation repertoires, first-cohort TCR clusters tended to co-occur, according to a later analysis. The study labeled roughly 160 TCR beta chains cytomegalovirus-associated.

The CDR3 runs to 12 residues. CDR1 and CDR2 from the germline V gene are SEHNR and FQNEAQ (reference sequence). The germline V and J ends were trimmed by 0 bases and 5 bases, with 5 bases remaining between them. Clones were sequenced by immunoSEQ multiplex PCR, and TCRdb holds only the in-frame ones, with some missing. The data hold around 150,000 clones, with approximately 86% observed a single time. Regarding this clone: As yet, its antigen is unknown.

The chain joins TRBV7-9 to TRBJ2-7; D not resolved. Input material: PBMCs. The sequence was obtained from a man aged 25 to 45 in good health and CMV-seropositive. The DNA for the CDR3 is TGTGCCAGCAGCTTAGCGGCCAACGAGCAGTACTTC. Translation gives CASSLAANEQYF.